This TCR beta chain was recovered during a study of CD8+ T cells in alopecia areata. About the research overall: Administration of oral tofacitinib to treated patients was at 5 to 10 mg twice daily.

This CDR3 is 11 amino acids long. Deletions cut 6 bases from V and 10 bases from J, with 10 bases between. CDR1 SGHAT and CDR2 FQNNGV come from the germline V gene. As for treatment: oral pan-JAK inhibitor, 5-10 mg twice daily. After isolation, RNA underwent reverse transcription to generate cDNA as the sequencing template. Data came from immunoSEQ multiplex PCR; TCRdb stores just in-frame clones and leaves some out. The sample contains 180,000 or so clones, roughly half of which appear only once. This rearrangement joins TRBV11-2 to TRBJ2-1; D gene unclear. This sequence was found in a human donor with alopecia areata. The material was CD8+ T cells sorted from blood, obtained at week 52, from a patient treated with tofacitinib. This CDR3 is CASRHGAEQFF. For the CDR3, the DNA is TGTGCCAGCAGACACGGAGCGGAGCAGTTCTTC.